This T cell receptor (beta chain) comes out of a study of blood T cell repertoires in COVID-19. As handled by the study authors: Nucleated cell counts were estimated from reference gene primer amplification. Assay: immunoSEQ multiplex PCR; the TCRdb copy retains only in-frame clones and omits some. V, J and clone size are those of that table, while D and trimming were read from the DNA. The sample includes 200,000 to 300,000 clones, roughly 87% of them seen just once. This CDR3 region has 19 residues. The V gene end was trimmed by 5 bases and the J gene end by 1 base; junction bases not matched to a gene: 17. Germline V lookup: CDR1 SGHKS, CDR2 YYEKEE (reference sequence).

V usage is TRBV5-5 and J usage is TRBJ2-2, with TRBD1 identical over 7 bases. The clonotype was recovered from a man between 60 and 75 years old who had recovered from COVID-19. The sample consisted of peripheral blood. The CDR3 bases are TGTGCCAGCAGACCCTCCATGGAGTTTCGGACAGGGAACACCGGGGAGCTGTTTTTT. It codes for CASRPSMEFRTGNTGELFF. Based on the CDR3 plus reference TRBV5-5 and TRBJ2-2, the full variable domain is DAGVTQSPTHLIKTRGQQVTLRCSPISGHKSVSWYQQVLGQGPQFIFQYYEKEERGRGNFPDRFSARQFPNYSSELNVNALLLGDSALYLCASRPSMEFRTGNTGELFFGEGSRLTVL.